The 14 T cell receptor beta chains in this list originate from one sample, sequenced in a study of blood T cell repertoires in COVID-19. TCRdb keeps only in-frame clones here, not all; method: immunoSEQ multiplex PCR. The table records under 350,000 clones, roughly 89% of them present only once. The specimen sequenced was peripheral blood. These receptors were obtained from a man in his forties with acute or convalescent COVID-19.

In DNA form, the CDR3 reads TGTGCCAGCTCACTGGGACAGTGGACCCTCACTGAAGCTTTCTTT. It yields the protein CASSLGQWTLTEAFF. The chain carries TRBV18 and TRBJ1-1; 7 bases fit TRBD1. V trimming: 4 bases; J trimming: 4 bases; junction bases outside the gene matches: 9. Germline assignment: CDR1 KGHSH and CDR2 LQKENI. CDR3 length: 15 residues.

This chain connects TRBV7-8 to TRBJ2-2; D ambiguous. Trimming removed 1 base from V and 10 bases from J, with 10 bases in between. The CDR3 is 13 residues long. Germline assignment: CDR1 SGHVS and CDR2 FQNEAQ. The chain's CDR3 is CASSLVLAEELFF. For the CDR3, the DNA is TGTGCCAGCAGCTTAGTTCTTGCGGAGGAGCTGTTTTTT.

V usage is TRBV19 and J usage is TRBJ1-6; D may be TRBD1 (6 bases). V lost 5 bases and J lost 9, with 11 bases in between. The CDR3 consists of 13 residues. The germline V gene has CDR1 LNHDA and CDR2 SQIVND (reference sequence). The CDR3 region is CASSQGIPSPLHF. The CDR3 bases are TGTGCCAGTAGTCAGGGGATACCTTCACCCCTCCACTTT.

The chain couples TRBV5-4 to TRBJ1-1, with no clear D. The CDR3 totals 13 residues. The germline CDR1 and CDR2 sequences are SGHNT and YYREEE (reference sequence). With 0 bases removed from V and 4 bases from J, the gap between germline ends came to 7 bases. The CDR3 DNA reads TGTGCCAGCAGCTTGGTGCTCGGCACTGAAGCTTTCTTT. Translating it yields CASSLVLGTEAFF.

Comments on this clone: A junction end diverges from the germline sequence, so it may reflect a read error. CDR3 DNA: TGTGCCAGCAGCAGCGGCGGACAGGGCTCCCACGAGCAGTACTTC. Residues: CASSSGGQGSHEQYF. This sequence joins TRBV6-5 and TRBJ2-7; TRBD1 matches at 8 bases. CDR3 size: 15 residues. Germline V gives CDR1 MNHEY, CDR2 SVGAGI.

V and J are TRBV12-3 or TRBV12-4 and TRBJ2-7, with D perhaps matching TRBD2 (5 bases). CDR3 length equals 12 residues. The V gene lost 8 bases and the J gene lost 1 base, with 9 bases spanning the gap. The CDR3 sequence is CASGRVSYEQYF. In DNA, the CDR3 is TGTGCCAGCGGGCGGGTATCCTACGAGCAGTACTTC.

The V call is TRBV9, the J call TRBJ1-3; TRBD1 is a possible D gene (5 bases). V lost 3 bases and J lost 0, with 10 bases in between. The CDR3 has 15 residues. The germline CDR1 and CDR2 sequences are SGDLS and YYNGEE. The CDR3 protein is CASSGRGGSGNTIYF. The DNA of the CDR3 is TGTGCCAGCAGCGGGCGGGGGGGCTCTGGAAACACCATATATTTT.

The rearrangement uses TRBV7-6 and TRBJ2-6, with TRBD2 as a possible D gene (5 bases). Trimming removed 0 bases from V and 2 bases from J, with 11 bases in between. CDR1 is SGHVS and CDR2 is FNYEAQ in the germline V gene. This CDR3 is 17 amino acids long. The CDR3 sequence: CASSLAPRGAGANVLTF. The DNA for the CDR3 is TGTGCCAGCAGCTTAGCCCCCCGGGGAGCTGGGGCCAACGTCCTGACTTTC.

Here the CDR3 reads CASRRTGGDGTEAFF. In DNA form, the CDR3 reads TGCGCCAGCAGACGGACAGGGGGCGACGGCACTGAAGCTTTCTTT. This rearrangement joins TRBV5-1 to TRBJ1-1; TRBD1 aligns across 11 bases. V shed 5 bases and J 4 bases; nucleotides not matched to a gene: 7. The germline CDR1 and CDR2 sequences are SGHRS and YFSETQ. The CDR3 covers 15 residues.

This chain connects TRBV7-8 to TRBJ1-6; possibly TRBD1 for D (5 bases). This CDR3 has 15 residues. Germline-derived CDR1 and CDR2 are SGHVS and FQNEAQ. Trimming removed 1 base from V and 7 bases from J, with 11 bases in between. This CDR3 is CASSLEAGHNSPLHF. CDR3 bases: TGTGCCAGCAGCTTAGAGGCAGGGCACAATTCACCCCTCCACTTT.

The rearrangement links TRBV5-1 to TRBJ2-1; the D gene is possibly TRBD1 (5 bases). Germline CDR1 reads SGHRS; CDR2 reads YFSETQ. Trimming pared 0 bases from V and 14 bases from J, leaving 15 bases between. The CDR3 is made up of 13 amino acids. CDR3 coding DNA: TGCGCCAGCAGCTTGGTCCCTCCTAGGGGTGAGTTCTTC. Translated, it gives CASSLVPPRGEFF.

The chain has TRBV5-1 and TRBJ2-6; D is uncertain. The CDR3 runs to 17 residues. Germline V lookup: CDR1 SGHRS, CDR2 YFSETQ. V was pared by 2 bases and J by 4 bases, with 16 bases between. CDR3 sequence reads: CASSFEPPGSGANVLTF. The CDR3 DNA reads as TGCGCCAGCAGCTTTGAGCCCCCCGGGTCGGGGGCCAACGTCCTGACTTTC.

The V call is TRBV7-9, the J call TRBJ2-7; no reliable D call. The CDR3 loop spans 13 amino acids. Germline CDR1 SEHNR, CDR2 FQNEAQ (reference sequence). Trimming stripped 1 base from V and 3 bases from J, with 7 bases between. CDR3 region: CASSLGRSYEQYF. For the CDR3, the DNA is TGTGCCAGCAGCTTAGGACGGAGCTACGAGCAGTACTTC.

This chain joins TRBV12-3 or TRBV12-4 and TRBJ2-1; tentative D call: TRBD1 (6 bases). The CDR3 runs 12 residues. Between the trimmed V and J ends, which lost 6 bases and 9 bases, there was a span of 12 bases. The CDR3 coding sequence is TGTGCCAGCAGCTACAGGGTTGGTGAGCAGTTCTTC. The encoded protein is CASSYRVGEQFF.